The 27 T cell receptor beta chains given below trace back to one sample, sequenced in a study of OX40 agonist ivuxolimab in advanced cancers. Sequencing was performed with immunoSEQ multiplex PCR; in TCRdb, only in-frame clones are kept and a portion is missing. Of 70,000 to 85,000 clones detected, about 88% appear once; the ten largest clones hold under 1.1%. The starting material was CD4+ or CD8+ T cells sorted from blood, obtained in a trial of the OX40 agonist ivuxolimab. The receptor set was obtained from an adult with an advanced solid tumor such as melanoma, head and neck, liver or kidney cancer.

The V gene is TRBV19, the J gene TRBJ2-5, with D maybe TRBD1 (6 bases). Per germline, CDR1 LNHDA and CDR2 SQIVND (reference sequence). Deletions cut 3 bases from V and 5 bases from J, with 19 bases between. This CDR3 contains 16 residues. CDR3 nucleotide sequence: TGTGCCAGTAGTATGAGAGGACAGTTAGGGACGGAGACCCAGTACTTC. Translating gives CASSMRGQLGTETQYF.

The chain links TRBV5-1 to TRBJ1-1; D is possibly TRBD1 (5 bases). CDR3 length equals 15 residues. Trimming removed 0 bases from V and 1 base from J, with 10 bases in between. Germline V CDR1 and CDR2: SGHRS, YFSETQ. The CDR3 loop reads CASSLEWGGNTEAFF. The CDR3 DNA sequence: TGCGCCAGCAGCTTGGAGTGGGGCGGGAACACTGAAGCTTTCTTT.

The chain couples TRBV18 to TRBJ1-2; tentatively, D is TRBD1 (6 bases). CDR1 is KGHSH, CDR2 LQKENI, per germline. V was pared by 0 bases and J by 4 bases, with 15 bases between. The CDR3 is made up of 16 amino acids. The CDR3 DNA is TGTGCCAGCTCACCACCGGGCCGGGGGCGAGCCTATGGCTACACCTTC. Its translation: CASSPPGRGRAYGYTF.

The V and J genes are TRBV7-9 and TRBJ2-5; D perhaps matches TRBD1 (5 bases). Trimming took 2 bases from V and 7 from J, leaving 17 bases between them. This CDR3 region has 15 residues. Germline V lookup: CDR1 SEHNR, CDR2 FQNEAQ (reference sequence). This CDR3 is CASSLRAQIRGTQYF. CDR3 bases: TGTGCCAGCAGCTTACGGGCTCAGATTAGGGGGACCCAGTACTTC.

The rearrangement links TRBV7-9 to TRBJ1-5; D is unresolved. In germline, CDR1 is SEHNR, CDR2 FQNEAQ (reference sequence). The CDR3 is 12 residues long. V shed 5 bases and J shed 5 bases, with 7 bases lying between them. The CDR3, as DNA: TGTGCCAGCAGCCTAGGTTATCAGCCCCAGCATTTT. Translation: CASSLGYQPQHF.

The rearrangement links TRBV4-2 to TRBJ1-1, with 8 bases fitting TRBD1. J was trimmed by 8 bases and V by 0 bases; bases with no gene match: 5. Germline V gene data show CDR1 as LGHNA and CDR2 as YNFKEQ. This CDR3 has 14 residues. The CDR3 DNA reads as TGTGCCAGCAGCCAAGATCTTAGGGACAGGGAAGCTTTCTTT. Protein product: CASSQDLRDREAFF.

V and J are TRBV29-1 and TRBJ2-3; 7 bases are shared with TRBD1. V gave up 7 bases and J gave up 0 bases; unmatched junction bases: 4. The CDR3 runs to 13 residues. Germline loops: CDR1 SQVTM, CDR2 ANQGSEA. The CDR3 here is CSAYRGSTDTQYF. The DNA for the CDR3 is TGCAGCGCCTACAGGGGTAGCACAGATACGCAGTATTTT.

A few counts support this clone. V and J are TRBV6-5 and TRBJ2-5; D not certain. V lost 0 bases and J lost 3, with 11 bases in between. The CDR3 sequence is 15 residues long. CDR1 and CDR2 from the germline V gene are MNHEY and SVGAGI. In DNA form, the CDR3 reads TGTGCCAGCAGTTACTCGAGAGCTGGGAAAGAGACCCAGTACTTC. It codes for CASSYSRAGKETQYF.

This sequence joins TRBV27 and TRBJ2-5, with 8 bases that match TRBD1. The CDR3 contains 13 residues. V was pared by 9 bases and J by 2 bases, with 5 bases of the junction left unmatched. Germline V gives CDR1 MNHEY, CDR2 SMNVEV (reference sequence). The CDR3 sequence is CASRTGRQETQYF. The CDR3 DNA is TGTGCCAGTAGGACAGGGAGACAAGAGACCCAGTACTTC.

This clone was recorded only once. The J gene is TRBJ2-7, the V gene TRBV11-2, with D maybe TRBD2 (6 bases). This CDR3 comprises 15 residues. Germline V CDR1 and CDR2: SGHAT, FQNNGV. V lost 1 base, J lost 0 bases, and 10 bases lay in between. CDR3 in amino acids: CASSLGRTTSYEQYF. The DNA for the CDR3 is TGTGCCAGCAGCTTAGGAAGGACTACCTCCTACGAGCAGTACTTC.

The V and J genes are TRBV19 and TRBJ1-1; TRBD1 is a possible D gene (5 bases). The CDR3 totals 15 residues. Trimming shortened V by 4 bases and J by 1 base, and 13 bases separated the two germline ends. CDR1 and CDR2 (germline): LNHDA, SQIVND (reference sequence). The CDR3 protein is CASSSGGAPNTEAFF. CDR3 bases: TGTGCCAGTAGTAGTGGCGGGGCCCCGAACACTGAAGCTTTCTTT. Supplemented by reference TRBV19 and TRBJ1-1, the full variable domain reads DGGITQSPKYLFRKEGQNVTLSCEQNLNHDAMYWYRQDPGQGLRLIYYSQIVNDFQKGDIAEGYSVSREKKESFPLTVTSAQKNPTAFYLCASSSGGAPNTEAFFGQGTRLTVV.

Concerning this clone itself: The same CDR3 is also encoded by other DNA sequences in this sample. CDR3 coding DNA: TGTGCCTGGAGTCACAGCCGATACTACCGGGGGATGGTGGGGGGCTACACCTTC. Translating gives CAWSHSRYYRGMVGGYTF. J is TRBJ1-2 and V is TRBV30, with a possible D match to TRBD1 (5 bases). In germline, CDR1 is GTSNPN, CDR2 SVGIG (reference sequence). This CDR3 contains 18 residues. V shed 2 bases and J shed 8 bases, with 30 bases lying between them.

V is TRBV7-7 and J is TRBJ2-7, with TRBD1 matching over 7 bases. CDR3 length: 15 amino acids. The trim removed 1 base at V and 2 bases at J, leaving 5 bases unmatched. Germline CDR1 reads SSHAT; CDR2 reads FNYEAQ (reference sequence). CDR3 amino acids: CASSLETGRAYEQYF. In DNA, the CDR3 is TGTGCCAGCAGCTTAGAGACAGGGAGAGCCTACGAGCAGTACTTC.

This clone was observed a few times. The chain links TRBV6-1 to TRBJ1-2; D perhaps matches TRBD1 (6 bases). The V end lost 0 bases, the J end lost 7 bases, and 12 bases lay between the germline ends. Per germline, CDR1 MNHNS and CDR2 SASEGT. This CDR3 is built from 14 residues. CDR3 in amino acids: CASSEAAGAGGYTF. CDR3 in DNA: TGTGCCAGCAGTGAAGCGGCAGGGGCTGGTGGCTACACCTTC.

This clone occurred a few times. This sequence joins TRBV5-1 and TRBJ2-3; D gene unclear. The CDR3 is 15 amino acids. Germline-derived CDR1 and CDR2 are SGHRS and YFSETQ. V gave up 2 bases and J gave up 0 bases, with 10 bases separating them. CDR3 protein: CASSLTYSSTDTQYF. CDR3 in DNA: TGCGCCAGCAGCTTAACATACAGCAGCACAGATACGCAGTATTTT.

The chain joins TRBV4-2 to TRBJ2-7, with 9 bases matching TRBD2. V lost 4 bases to trimming and J lost 2 bases; unmatched junction nucleotides: 12. This CDR3 has 17 residues. CDR1 is LGHNA and CDR2 is YNFKEQ in the germline V gene. This CDR3 is CASSPRVSGSGAYEQYF. The DNA of the CDR3 is TGTGCCAGCAGCCCCCGCGTTAGCGGGAGTGGGGCCTACGAGCAGTACTTC.

CDR3 bases: TGTGCCAGCAGCTTAGATGGGAGGGAGGCGGGGAGGAACATTCAGTACTTC. This encodes CASSLDGREAGRNIQYF. The chain recombines TRBV11-3 with TRBJ2-4, with 7 bases matching TRBD2. The CDR3 has 17 amino acids. Per germline, CDR1 SGHNT and CDR2 YENEEA. After removal of 0 bases from V and 7 bases from J, the junction contained 12 bases not matched to a gene.

The V gene is TRBV6-6, the J gene TRBJ2-7; D may be TRBD1 (6 bases). The V gene's germline CDR1 is MNHNY and CDR2 SVGAGI (reference sequence). Trimming stripped 6 bases from V and 9 bases from J, with 15 bases between. CDR3 length: 12 amino acids. CDR3 loop: CASSSGAGGQYF. DNA of the CDR3: TGTGCCAGCAGCTCAGGGGCCGGAGGGCAGTACTTC.

The gene calls are TRBV5-4 and TRBJ2-7; 13 bases match TRBD2. Germline V gene sequence: CDR1 SGHNT, CDR2 YYREEE (reference sequence). Trimming took 4 bases from V and 4 from J; bases not matched to a gene: 8. This CDR3 has 16 amino acids. The CDR3: CASSTAGTSGVYEQYF. The CDR3 nucleotides are TGTGCCAGCAGCACCGCCGGGACTAGCGGGGTTTACGAGCAGTACTTC.

This clone has just a few counts. The chain recombines TRBV5-4 with TRBJ1-1, with D unclear. The V gene's germline CDR1 is SGHNT and CDR2 YYREEE (reference sequence). The CDR3 spans 15 residues. V lost 0 bases and J lost 1, with 10 bases in between. The CDR3 DNA follows: TGTGCCAGCAGCTTGGATCCCAGCCCGAACACTGAAGCTTTCTTT. Translation gives CASSLDPSPNTEAFF.

The chain is built from TRBV6-5 and TRBJ2-3; 7 nucleotides align to TRBD1. Germline CDR1 and CDR2: MNHEY and SVGAGI. V dropped 6 bases and J dropped 5; count of bases not matched to a gene: 8. The CDR3 contains 14 residues. The CDR3 protein is CASSLQGRRDTQYF. Here the CDR3 DNA reads TGTGCCAGCAGCCTACAGGGGCGGAGAGATACGCAGTATTTT.

The rearrangement links TRBV19 to TRBJ2-7, with D possibly TRBD1 on 6 matching bases. Germline-derived CDR1 and CDR2 are LNHDA and SQIVND (reference sequence). The CDR3 loop spans 15 amino acids. Trimming shortened V by 4 bases and J by 2 bases, and 15 bases separated the two germline ends. CDR3 coding DNA: TGTGCCAGTAGTAGGATCCGGGACATTACCTACGAGCAGTACTTC. Translated: CASSRIRDITYEQYF.

This chain uses TRBV5-1 with TRBJ2-5; tentative D call: TRBD2 (5 bases). CDR1 SGHRS and CDR2 YFSETQ come from the germline V gene. The CDR3 consists of 11 residues. V was shortened by 5 bases and J by 5 bases, with 7 bases between the two germline ends. CDR3 DNA sequence: TGCGCCAGCAGAAGGGAGGAGACCCAGTACTTC. This codes for CASRREETQYF.

V gene TRBV29-1 combines with J gene TRBJ2-3, with 8 bases that match TRBD2. The V gene end was trimmed by 7 bases and the J gene end by 4 bases; junction bases not matched to a gene: 7. This CDR3 has 13 amino acids. Germline V gene data show CDR1 as SQVTM and CDR2 as ANQGSEA. This CDR3 reads CSAPGGGPDTQYF. The CDR3 bases are TGCAGCGCCCCGGGGGGGGGCCCAGATACGCAGTATTTT.

The chain couples TRBV6-5 to TRBJ1-1; 7 bases align to TRBD1. This CDR3 region has 13 residues. V gave up 7 bases and J gave up 5 bases; unmatched junction bases: 7. Per the germline V gene, CDR1 is MNHEY and CDR2 is SVGAGI. The CDR3 DNA sequence: TGTGCCAGCACCACGGACAGGCTGACTGAAGCTTTCTTT. It yields the protein CASTTDRLTEAFF.

This chain links TRBV19 with TRBJ1-1, with D possibly matching TRBD1 (5 bases). There are 13 residues in the CDR3. Germline-derived CDR1 and CDR2 are LNHDA and SQIVND (reference sequence). The V gene lost 5 bases and the J gene lost 8 bases, with 15 bases spanning the gap. The CDR3 is CASSQARVPEAFF. The CDR3 DNA reads TGTGCCAGTAGTCAAGCCAGGGTCCCCGAAGCTTTCTTT.

J is TRBJ1-3 and V is TRBV10-3, with D hard to call. V dropped 0 bases and J dropped 0 bases, with 9 bases sitting between them. This CDR3 spans 16 amino acids. Germline V gene lookup returns CDR1 ENHRY and CDR2 SYGVKD. The CDR3 DNA sequence: TGTGCCATCAGTGAGTCCAAGCAGAGCTCTGGAAACACCATATATTTT. This gives the protein CAISESKQSSGNTIYF.